A single T cell receptor beta chain is shown here with its context. This specimen comes from a study of blood T cell repertoires in COVID-19. For the study at large: Collection of acute and convalescent COVID-19 samples took place in the United States, Italy and Spain. T cells, B-cell-depleted T cells, or PBMCs supplied cDNA or gDNA.

How the authors handled the data: Amplification of reference gene primers was used by the study to estimate nucleated cell counts. Sequenced by immunoSEQ multiplex PCR; TCRdb stores in-frame clones only, minus some. V, J and clone size are those of that table, while D and trimming were read from the DNA. The sample includes some 100,000 clones, about nine tenths of them seen just once. CDR3 length: 14 amino acids. Germline V gene data show CDR1 as MNHEY and CDR2 as SMNVEV (reference sequence). Trimming removed 3 bases from V and 4 bases from J, with 12 bases in between. The chain carries TRBV27 and TRBJ1-1; TRBD1 is a possible D gene (6 bases). This TCR was recovered from a man in his 60s with acute or convalescent COVID-19. Sequencing was done on a sample of peripheral blood. CDR3 DNA: TGTGCCAGCAGTTTTGGGGGGGCTCTCACTGAAGCTTTCTTT. Translating it yields CASSFGGALTEAFF.